Below are 5 T cell receptor beta chains sequenced from a single sample in a study of OX40 agonist ivuxolimab in advanced cancers. Measured with immunoSEQ multiplex PCR; TCRdb has only the in-frame clones, and not every one. Counted here are some 40,000 clones, roughly 91% occurring once; the ten biggest clones make up approximately 0.52%. The sequencing used CD4+ or CD8+ T cells sorted from blood, collected in a trial of the OX40 agonist ivuxolimab. The receptor set was obtained from an adult with an advanced solid tumor such as melanoma, head and neck, liver or kidney cancer.

The chain employs TRBV19 and TRBJ1-5, with 9 bases aligning to TRBD1. The germline CDR1 and CDR2 sequences are LNHDA and SQIVND (reference sequence). V lost 2 bases to trimming and J lost 6 bases; unmatched junction nucleotides: 2. The CDR3 is 14 amino acids. DNA of the CDR3: TGTGCCAGTAGTATATGGACAGGGGTTCAGCCCCAGCATTTT. Its translation is CASSIWTGVQPQHF.

The chain recombines TRBV18 with TRBJ1-4, with D possibly being TRBD1 (5 bases). CDR1 KGHSH and CDR2 LQKENI come from the germline V gene. Trimming cost V 1 base and J 7 bases, with 16 bases left between them. The CDR3 runs 16 residues. The CDR3 protein is CASSPRNAGGSEKLFF. DNA for the CDR3: TGTGCCAGCTCACCACGGAATGCTGGGGGTTCTGAAAAACTGTTTTTT.

This chain links TRBV6-5 with TRBJ1-5, with D possibly TRBD1 on 5 matching bases. Trimming removed 7 bases from V and 5 bases from J, with 12 bases in between. This CDR3 comprises 13 residues. Germline V lookup: CDR1 MNHEY, CDR2 SVGAGI. The chain's CDR3 is CASKAGTHQPQHF. CDR3 nucleotides: TGTGCCAGCAAAGCGGGGACCCATCAGCCCCAGCATTTT.

In nucleotides, the CDR3 is TGTGCCAGCAGCGTAAGTCAGGATCAAGTCCGTGGCTACACCTTC. It codes for CASSVSQDQVRGYTF. The V call is TRBV9, the J call TRBJ1-2, with no clear D. The CDR3 covers 15 residues. Trimming stripped 1 base from V and 7 bases from J, with 17 bases between. Germline V gene data show CDR1 as SGDLS and CDR2 as YYNGEE.

The rearrangement uses TRBV15 and TRBJ2-3, with 9 positions matching TRBD2. V was clipped by 1 base and J by 2 bases; unmatched bases: 7. CDR1 is LNHNV, CDR2 YYDKDF, per germline (reference sequence). The CDR3 sequence is 17 residues long. CDR3 region: CATSRVGSGGPTDTQYF. The CDR3 nucleotides are TGTGCCACCAGCAGAGTTGGAAGCGGGGGGCCCACAGATACGCAGTATTTT. The full variable domain, rest sourced from reference TRBV15 and TRBJ2-3, is DAMVIQNPRYQVTQFGKPVTLSCSQTLNHNVMYWYQQKSSQAPKLLFHYYDKDFNNEADTPDNFQSRRPNTSFCFLDIRSPGLGDTAMYLCATSRVGSGGPTDTQYFGPGTRLTVL.